The 29 T cell receptor beta chains below were found in one sample sequenced in a study of CD8+ T cells in alopecia areata. The authors extracted RNA and reverse transcribed it into cDNA as the sequencing template. Using immunoSEQ multiplex PCR, the repertoire was profiled, and TCRdb retains in-frame clones only, with some absent. Here the sample spans approximately 150,000 clones, 50% to 65% being singletons. Specimen: CD4+ T cells sorted from blood. All receptors derive from a human donor in good health.

In its sample, this clone was seen a few times. This chain connects TRBV29-1 to TRBJ2-1; possible D gene TRBD2, 5 bases. CDR3 length: 11 amino acids. Per the germline V gene, CDR1 is SQVTM and CDR2 is ANQGSEA. Trimming stripped 5 bases from V and 6 bases from J, with 8 bases between. CDR3 coding DNA: TGCAGCGTTAGACTATTCAATGAGCAGTTCTTC. Translated: CSVRLFNEQFF.

This clone was counted between two and nine times. The CDR3 sequence is CSVPRQGVGETQYF. Written as DNA, the CDR3 is TGCAGCGTCCCCCGGCAGGGGGTGGGTGAGACCCAGTACTTC. The chain is built from TRBV29-1 and TRBJ2-5; 7 positions agree with TRBD1. Per germline, CDR1 SQVTM and CDR2 ANQGSEA. The CDR3 extends over 14 amino acids. V was clipped by 6 bases and J by 5 bases; unmatched bases: 12.

The gene calls are TRBV29-1 and TRBJ2-1; 9 positions agree with TRBD1. CDR3 size: 13 residues. The junction had 13 bases not matched to a gene; V was cut back by 7 bases and J by 12 bases. The germline gives CDR1 SQVTM, CDR2 ANQGSEA. CDR3 nucleotide sequence: TGCAGCGCACCGGACAGGGGACGTGTGGGGCAGTTCTTC. Translated: CSAPDRGRVGQFF.

The rearrangement joins TRBV30 to TRBJ1-1; no clear D. Germline V CDR1 and CDR2: GTSNPN, SVGIG (reference sequence). The V end lost 0 bases, the J end lost 5 bases, and 13 bases lay between the germline ends. The CDR3 consists of 14 residues. The CDR3 sequence: CAWSVSWGDTEAFF. The CDR3 DNA sequence: TGTGCCTGGAGTGTATCCTGGGGAGATACTGAAGCTTTCTTT.

This clone was detected only a few times. The chain couples TRBV18 to TRBJ2-1, with TRBD2 matching over 10 bases. V was clipped by 2 bases and J by 1 base; unmatched bases: 2. The CDR3 covers 16 residues. CDR1 and CDR2 from the germline V gene are KGHSH and LQKENI. CDR3 region: CASSPSGRGSYNEQFF. The CDR3 DNA sequence: TGTGCCAGCTCACCAAGCGGGAGGGGATCCTACAATGAGCAGTTCTTC.

The J gene is TRBJ2-7, the V gene TRBV28; D call uncertain. Germline CDR1 reads MDHEN; CDR2 reads SYDVKM. Trimming left V 4 bases short and J 7 bases short, with 8 bases between. The CDR3 loop spans 11 amino acids. CDR3 residues: CASSSWMEQYF. Here the CDR3 DNA reads TGTGCCAGCAGTTCCTGGATGGAGCAGTACTTC.

A single count supports this clone. This sequence joins TRBV15 and TRBJ2-2; no clear D. The CDR3 spans 18 residues. In germline, CDR1 is LNHNV, CDR2 YYDKDF (reference sequence). V lost 7 bases and J lost 1, with 22 bases in between. CDR3 sequence (DNA): TGTGCCACCAACGGAGACAACCCCTTTCCGGAGAACACCGGGGAGCTGTTTTTT. Its translation is CATNGDNPFPENTGELFF.

The chain uses TRBV5-6 and TRBJ2-1; possible D gene TRBD2, 5 bases. Trimming left V 4 bases short and J 5 bases short, with 16 bases between. The CDR3 totals 15 residues. Germline-derived CDR1 and CDR2 are SGHDT and YYEEEE. The CDR3 loop is CASSEKGGPDNEQFF. The CDR3 DNA sequence: TGTGCCAGCAGCGAAAAGGGCGGGCCAGACAATGAGCAGTTCTTC.

The chain has TRBV5-6 and TRBJ2-7; perhaps TRBD2 as D (6 bases). V was pared by 2 bases and J by 5 bases, with 17 bases between. This CDR3 region has 15 residues. The germline V gene encodes CDR1 SGHDT and CDR2 YYEEEE. As DNA, the CDR3 is TGTGCCAGCAGCTTTTTGGGGCGGGATCTTAACGAGCAGTACTTC. Its translation: CASSFLGRDLNEQYF.

This chain joins TRBV7-9 and TRBJ1-2; weak D call: TRBD1 (5 bases). Germline CDR1 is SEHNR and CDR2 is FQNEAQ (reference sequence). V gave up 0 bases and J gave up 7 bases, with 9 bases separating them. This CDR3 spans 13 amino acids. For the CDR3, the DNA is TGTGCCAGCAGCTTAGCGGGACTGACTGGCTACACCTTC. This gives the protein CASSLAGLTGYTF.

The chain joins TRBV2 to TRBJ1-1; no reliable D call. The V end lost 0 bases, the J end lost 7 bases, and 9 bases lay between the germline ends. The germline gives CDR1 SNHLY, CDR2 FYNNEI. The CDR3 is 13 amino acids. The CDR3 DNA reads as TGTGCCAGCAGTGAAGCGTACTCAGATGAAGCTTTCTTT. Encoded protein: CASSEAYSDEAFF.

V is TRBV29-1 and J is TRBJ2-5; 8 bases line up with TRBD1. The CDR3 extends over 14 amino acids. With V trimmed by 4 bases and J by 2 bases, 6 bases remained unmatched. CDR1 is SQVTM and CDR2 is ANQGSEA in the germline V gene. The CDR3 sequence is CSVARTGLQETQYF. The DNA for the CDR3 is TGCAGCGTTGCGAGGACAGGGCTTCAAGAGACCCAGTACTTC.

This clone has only a few counts. This chain joins TRBV29-1 and TRBJ2-3, with 8 bases aligning to TRBD2. The CDR3 loop spans 13 amino acids. V shed 6 bases, J shed 6 bases, and the junction held 8 bases outside the gene matches. Germline CDR1 reads SQVTM; CDR2 reads ANQGSEA. The CDR3 bases are TGCAGCGTCGCGGGACTAGTTTTGGATACGCAGTATTTT. This sequence encodes CSVAGLVLDTQYF.

In DNA form, the CDR3 reads TGTGCCAGCAGCGAGGGTGCTAACTATGGCTACACCTTC. Translation: CASSEGANYGYTF. J is TRBJ1-2 and V is TRBV2; no clear D. Germline values: CDR1 SNHLY, CDR2 FYNNEI. V was clipped by 6 bases and J by 0 bases, with 8 bases between them. The CDR3 length is 13 residues.

The chain links TRBV29-1 to TRBJ2-1; either TRBD1 or TRBD2 may supply D (6 bases each). Germline assignment: CDR1 SQVTM and CDR2 ANQGSEA. This CDR3 comprises 13 residues. V lost 8 bases to trimming and J lost 8 bases, with 19 bases between them. This CDR3 is CSLSGTGADEQFF. CDR3 nucleotides: TGCAGCCTTTCCGGGACGGGGGCAGATGAGCAGTTCTTC.

This rearrangement joins TRBV5-1 to TRBJ2-7; 9 nucleotides line up with TRBD1. The germline gives CDR1 SGHRS, CDR2 YFSETQ. The CDR3 has 14 amino acids. With 0 bases clipped from V and 4 bases from J, the junction kept 2 bases outside the gene matches. CDR3 coding DNA: TGCGCCAGCAGCTTGGACAGGGGGCCGTACGAGCAGTACTTC. Its protein product is CASSLDRGPYEQYF.

The V call is TRBV29-1, the J call TRBJ1-5, with TRBD1 matching over 10 bases. The V and J ends lost 6 bases and 8 bases, in that order; junction bases with no gene match: 10. This CDR3 contains 14 residues. Germline assignment: CDR1 SQVTM and CDR2 ANQGSEA. CDR3 sequence: CSVPDRGLGKPQHF. The CDR3 DNA follows: TGCAGCGTCCCTGACAGGGGGCTAGGTAAGCCCCAGCATTTT.

This chain connects TRBV7-6 to TRBJ1-1; the D gene is possibly TRBD1 (5 bases). V was pared by 2 bases and J by 1 base, with 8 bases between. This CDR3 contains 14 residues. Per germline, CDR1 SGHVS and CDR2 FNYEAQ. The CDR3 region has the DNA TGTGCCAGCAGCTTAAGACAGTCGAACACTGAAGCTTTCTTT. This gives the protein CASSLRQSNTEAFF.

The V gene is TRBV15, the J gene TRBJ1-1; no firm D call. CDR1 and CDR2 from the germline V gene are LNHNV and YYDKDF (reference sequence). This CDR3 is built from 14 residues. V lost 3 bases, J lost 1 base, and 9 bases lay in between. CDR3: CATSRARGNTEAFF. CDR3 sequence (DNA): TGTGCCACCAGCAGGGCGCGAGGGAACACTGAAGCTTTCTTT.

This rearrangement joins TRBV2 to TRBJ2-6; no clear D. The CDR3 length is 13 residues. The germline V gene has CDR1 SNHLY and CDR2 FYNNEI. Trimming cost V 7 bases and J 0 bases, with 4 bases left between them. DNA of the CDR3: TGTGCCAGCAATCCCTCTGGGGCCAACGTCCTGACTTTC. Residues: CASNPSGANVLTF.

The V gene is TRBV29-1, the J gene TRBJ1-1; D gene unclear. This CDR3 comprises 12 residues. Trimming took off 1 base at V and 6 bases at J, with 9 bases between the two ends. Per the germline V gene, CDR1 is SQVTM and CDR2 is ANQGSEA. The CDR3 bases are TGCAGCGTTGAAGGGGTGGGGTCTGAAGCTTTCTTT. Protein sequence: CSVEGVGSEAFF.

This chain joins TRBV9 and TRBJ2-7; weak D call: TRBD1 (7 bases). Germline V gene data show CDR1 as SGDLS and CDR2 as YYNGEE. CDR3 size: 14 residues. V lost 4 bases and J 5 bases, leaving 16 bases between the germline ends. In DNA, the CDR3 is TGTGCCAGCAGCTCCGCGGGACAGAACAACGAGCAGTACTTC. It is translated as CASSSAGQNNEQYF.

The chain recombines TRBV27 with TRBJ2-1; no reliable D call. V was pared by 6 bases and J by 8 bases, with 8 bases between. Germline CDR1 reads MNHEY; CDR2 reads SMNVEV (reference sequence). The CDR3 runs to 11 residues. The CDR3 region is CASSPPDEQFF. The DNA of the CDR3 is TGTGCCAGCAGCCCCCCCGATGAGCAGTTCTTC.

V gene TRBV7-3 combines with J gene TRBJ1-5; TRBD1 matches at 7 bases. Germline values: CDR1 SGHTA, CDR2 FQGTGA. CDR3 length: 13 residues. J was trimmed by 6 bases and V by 5 bases; bases with no gene match: 4. The CDR3 region is CASSLTGTQPQHF. In DNA form, the CDR3 reads TGTGCCAGCAGCCTGACAGGGACTCAGCCCCAGCATTTT.

The rearrangement links TRBV5-6 to TRBJ1-4; D gene uncertain. Germline loops: CDR1 SGHDT, CDR2 YYEEEE. This CDR3 spans 14 amino acids. V gave up 3 bases and J gave up 8 bases, with 14 bases separating them. In DNA form, the CDR3 reads TGTGCCAGCAGCTCTCGCAAAGCTCGAGAAAAACTGTTTTTT. Translating it yields CASSSRKAREKLFF. Looking up the rest from reference TRBV5-6 and TRBJ1-4 gives the full variable domain: DAGVTQSPTHLIKTRGQQVTLRCSPKSGHDTVSWYQQALGQGPQFIFQYYEEEERQRGNFPDRFSGHQFPNYSSELNVNALLLGDSALYLCASSSRKAREKLFFGSGTQLSVL.

The rearrangement joins TRBV5-1 to TRBJ2-1; D not resolved. The V and J ends lost 2 bases and 6 bases respectively, with 18 bases between them. Germline V gives CDR1 SGHRS, CDR2 YFSETQ. The CDR3 extends over 16 amino acids. The CDR3 nucleotides read TGCGCCAGCAGCTTACCGACCGGAACCCGGGCCAATGAGCAGTTCTTC. It specifies CASSLPTGTRANEQFF.

This clone has just a few counts. In the same sample, other DNA sequences code for this CDR3. This chain joins TRBV2 and TRBJ1-2, with unresolved D. This CDR3 region has 12 residues. CDR1 SNHLY and CDR2 FYNNEI come from the germline V gene. Trimming pared 1 base from V and 4 bases from J, leaving 4 bases between. The CDR3: CASSEGIYGYTF. Written as DNA, the CDR3 is TGTGCCAGCAGTGAAGGGATCTATGGCTACACCTTC.

This chain uses TRBV29-1 with TRBJ2-5, with D possibly being TRBD1 (5 bases). The CDR3 runs 11 residues. Germline V gene lookup returns CDR1 SQVTM and CDR2 ANQGSEA. Trimming took off 6 bases at V and 2 bases at J, with 7 bases between the two ends. CDR3 sequence reads: CSVGHQETQYF. DNA of the CDR3: TGCAGCGTAGGACATCAAGAGACCCAGTACTTC. Based on the CDR3 plus reference TRBV29-1 and TRBJ2-5, the full variable domain is SAVISQKPSRDICQRGTSLTIQCQVDSQVTMMFWYRQQPGQSLTLIATANQGSEATYESGFVIDKFPISRPNLTFSTLTVSNMSPEDSSIYLCSVGHQETQYFGPGTRLLVL.

The J gene is TRBJ2-1, the V gene TRBV7-3; D is unclear. The CDR3 contains 12 residues. Trimming removed 0 bases from V and 8 bases from J, with 5 bases in between. CDR1 SGHTA and CDR2 FQGTGA come from the germline V gene. This CDR3 is CASSLTGDEQFF. The CDR3, as DNA: TGTGCCAGCAGCTTAACCGGTGATGAGCAGTTCTTC.